Below are 8 T cell receptor beta chains sequenced from a single sample in a study of blood T cell repertoires in COVID-19 (dated by TCRdb to the early 2020s). Libraries came from the immunoSEQ multiplex PCR assay. The table comes from immuneACCESS by way of TCRdb, which keeps in-frame sequences with V and J called. Part of the clones is missing from these tables; in studies checked, under half for an unresolved V gene and the rest for unknown reasons. In all, the sample holds 20,000 to 25,000 clones, and roughly 80% of those were seen once. The top ten constitute around 13% of the sample. Sequenced sample: peripheral blood. These receptors were taken from a man between 60 and 70 years old with active COVID-19.

This clone is labeled as large. Distinct nucleotide sequences in the sample also encode this CDR3. The rearrangement links TRBV3-1 (or the pseudogene TRBV3-2) to TRBJ2-7, with D perhaps matching TRBD2 (5 bases). The CDR3 length is 12 residues. Germline V gene sequence: CDR1 LGHDT, CDR2 YNNKEL (reference sequence). The V end was cut by 5 bases, the J end by 3 bases, with 8 bases between. The CDR3 DNA follows: TGTGCCAGCAGCTTCCGGGACTACGAGCAGTACTTC. It codes for CASSFRDYEQYF.

V is TRBV24-1 and J is TRBJ2-5, with 7 bases lining up with TRBD2. Germline V gene lookup returns CDR1 KGHDR and CDR2 SFDVKD. Trimming cost V 4 bases and J 3 bases; bases outside gene matches: 10. This CDR3 comprises 16 residues. CDR3 residues: CATSDQKAGSKETQYF. The CDR3 coding sequence is TGTGCCACCAGTGACCAAAAAGCGGGATCAAAAGAGACCCAGTACTTC.

The CDR3 sequence: CASSQDGLAGAHYNEQFF. CDR3 DNA sequence: TGTGCCAGCAGCCAAGATGGGCTAGCGGGGGCCCACTACAATGAGCAGTTCTTC. V usage is TRBV3-1 (or the pseudogene TRBV3-2) and J usage is TRBJ2-1; TRBD2 matches at 10 bases. This CDR3 region has 18 residues. Germline CDR1 reads LGHDT; CDR2 reads YNNKEL (reference sequence). Trimming at V came to 0 bases and at J to 3 bases, leaving 8 bases not matched to a gene.

This clone was counted a few times. V is TRBV24-1 and J is TRBJ2-1, with TRBD2 identical over 9 bases. Germline assignment: CDR1 KGHDR and CDR2 SFDVKD. The V segment lost 4 bases and the J segment 11 bases; nucleotides outside the gene matches: 5. CDR3 size: 13 residues. The CDR3 sequence is CATSDLTSGKQFF. The DNA for the CDR3 is TGTGCCACCAGTGACCTGACTAGCGGAAAGCAGTTCTTC.

The chain joins TRBV11-2 to TRBJ2-1; TRBD1 agrees at 7 bases. V trimming: 5 bases; J trimming: 0 bases; junction bases outside the gene matches: 4. The CDR3 extends over 15 amino acids. Germline CDR1 and CDR2: SGHAT and FQNNGV. CDR3 sequence reads: CASSRGTASYNEQFF. CDR3 in DNA: TGTGCCAGCAGCCGAGGGACAGCCTCCTACAATGAGCAGTTCTTC. Looking up the rest from reference TRBV11-2 and TRBJ2-1 gives the full variable domain: EAGVAQSPRYKIIEKRQSVAFWCNPISGHATLYWYQQILGQGPKLLIQFQNNGVVDDSQLPKDRFSAERLKGVDSTLKIQPAKLEDSAVYLCASSRGTASYNEQFFGPGTRLTVL.

V is TRBV29-1 and J is TRBJ2-7; D perhaps matches TRBD1 (5 bases). This CDR3 has 12 residues. Germline CDR1 SQVTM, CDR2 ANQGSEA. Trimming removed 4 bases from V and 1 base from J, with 8 bases in between. Here the CDR3 reads CSVVQASYEQYF. DNA for the CDR3: TGCAGCGTTGTACAGGCTTCCTACGAGCAGTACTTC.

The CDR3 loop is CASSLGPGQGMGADTQYF. CDR3 DNA: TGTGCCAGCAGCTTGGGTCCCGGACAGGGGATGGGGGCAGATACGCAGTATTTT. The V and J genes are TRBV5-6 and TRBJ2-3, with 9 positions matching TRBD1. Germline CDR1 and CDR2: SGHDT and YYEEEE. Trimming removed 0 bases from V and 4 bases from J; junction bases left unmatched: 12. The CDR3 is 18 amino acids.

V is TRBV6-5 and J is TRBJ1-6; unclear D gene. This CDR3 has 15 residues. Per germline, CDR1 MNHEY and CDR2 SVGAGI. The germline V and J ends were trimmed by 0 bases and 7 bases, with 10 bases remaining between them. The CDR3 region is CASSYSASSNSPLHF. CDR3 bases: TGTGCCAGCAGTTACTCTGCCAGTTCGAATTCACCCCTCCACTTT.